This T cell receptor (beta chain) was observed in a study of OX40 agonist ivuxolimab in advanced cancers. This clone has a single count. What it binds is unknown. Study-level points and caveats: At 0.1 to 3.0 mg/kg and by week 6, CD4+ and CD8+ T cells in the blood had expanded clonally. The study found among the lowest clonal expansion in partial responders at 0.1-3.0 mg/kg. More expanded clones were seen, on average, in CD8+ T cells than in CD4+.

The data were produced by immunoSEQ multiplex PCR, yet TCRdb's version contains in-frame clones alone and is incomplete. The table shows about 52,000 clones, with over 80% occurring only once. The CDR3 is 17 residues long. The trim removed 0 bases at V and 5 bases at J, leaving 10 bases unmatched. Germline V gene sequence: CDR1 SGDLS, CDR2 YYNGEE. Sequencing used CD4+ or CD8+ T cells sorted from blood, obtained in a trial of the OX40 agonist ivuxolimab. The chain joins TRBV9 to TRBJ2-3, with 9 positions matching TRBD1. The source is an adult with an advanced solid tumor such as melanoma, head and neck, liver or kidney cancer. DNA for the CDR3: TGTGCCAGCAGCGTAGGGGGACAGGGAGGACGACAAGATACGCAGTATTTT. As protein: CASSVGGQGGRQDTQYF. Combining the CDR3 with reference TRBV9 and TRBJ2-3 gives the whole variable domain DSGVTQTPKHLITATGQRVTLRCSPRSGDLSVYWYQQSLDQGLQFLIQYYNGEERAKGNILERFSAQQFPDLHSELNLSSLELGDSALYFCASSVGGQGGRQDTQYFGPGTRLTVL.